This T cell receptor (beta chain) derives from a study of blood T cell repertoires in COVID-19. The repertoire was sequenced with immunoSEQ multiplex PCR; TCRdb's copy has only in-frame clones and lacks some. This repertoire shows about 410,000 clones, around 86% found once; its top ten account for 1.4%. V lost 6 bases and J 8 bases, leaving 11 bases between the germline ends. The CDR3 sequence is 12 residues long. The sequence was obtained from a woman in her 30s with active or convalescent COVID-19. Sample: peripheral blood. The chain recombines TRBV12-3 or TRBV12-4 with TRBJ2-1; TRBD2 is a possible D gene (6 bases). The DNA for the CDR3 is TGTGCCAGCAGCCCAGCGGGCCATGAGCAGTTCTTC. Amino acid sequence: CASSPAGHEQFF.